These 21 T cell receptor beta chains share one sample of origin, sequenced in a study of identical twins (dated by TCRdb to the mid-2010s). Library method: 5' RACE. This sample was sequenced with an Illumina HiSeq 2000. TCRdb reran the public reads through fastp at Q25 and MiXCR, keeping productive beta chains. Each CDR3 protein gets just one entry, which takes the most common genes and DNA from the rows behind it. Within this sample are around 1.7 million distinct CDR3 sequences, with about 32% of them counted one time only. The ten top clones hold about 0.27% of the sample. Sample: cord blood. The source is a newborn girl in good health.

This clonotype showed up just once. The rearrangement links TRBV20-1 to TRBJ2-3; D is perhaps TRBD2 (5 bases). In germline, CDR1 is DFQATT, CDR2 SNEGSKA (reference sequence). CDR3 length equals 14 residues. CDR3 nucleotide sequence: TGCAGCGTTTCCCGACCAGCGGAGACAGATACGCAGTATTTT. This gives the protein CSVSRPAETDTQYF.

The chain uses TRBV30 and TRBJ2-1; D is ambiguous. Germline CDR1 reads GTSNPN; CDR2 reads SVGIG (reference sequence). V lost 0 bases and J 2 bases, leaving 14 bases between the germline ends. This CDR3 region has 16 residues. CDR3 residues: CAWSVRSIGPYNEQFF. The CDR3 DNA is TGTGCCTGGAGTGTACGGAGTATCGGACCCTACAATGAGCAGTTCTTC. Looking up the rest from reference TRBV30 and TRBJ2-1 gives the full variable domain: SQTIHQWPATLVQPVGSPLSLECTVEGTSNPNLYWYRQAAGRGLQLLFYSVGIGQISSEVPQNLSASRPQDRQFILSSKKLLLSDSGFYLCAWSVRSIGPYNEQFFGPGTRLTVL.

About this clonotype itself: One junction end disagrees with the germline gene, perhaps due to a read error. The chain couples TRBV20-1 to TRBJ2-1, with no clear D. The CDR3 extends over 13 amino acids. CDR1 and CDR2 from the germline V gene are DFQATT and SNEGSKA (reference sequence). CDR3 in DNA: TGCGGTGCTAGAGTTACGGGCCACAATGAGCAGTTCTTC. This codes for CGARVTGHNEQFF.

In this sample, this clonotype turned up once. CDR3 in DNA: TGTGCCATCAGTGAGAGCCCAGGTGGAGACTACGAGCAGTACTTC. Residues: CAISESPGGDYEQYF. The rearrangement joins TRBV10-3 to TRBJ2-5; no clear D gene. The tail of the sequence fits TRBJ2-7 better, so the J call may be wrong. CDR1 ENHRY and CDR2 SYGVKD come from the germline V gene. This CDR3 has 15 residues.

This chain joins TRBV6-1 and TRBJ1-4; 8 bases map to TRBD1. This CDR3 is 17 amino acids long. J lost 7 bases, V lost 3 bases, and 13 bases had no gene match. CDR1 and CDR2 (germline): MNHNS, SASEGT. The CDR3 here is CASSEHRGGFGREKLFF. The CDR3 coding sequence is TGTGCCAGCAGTGAGCACAGGGGGGGCTTCGGGCGTGAAAAACTGTTTTTT.

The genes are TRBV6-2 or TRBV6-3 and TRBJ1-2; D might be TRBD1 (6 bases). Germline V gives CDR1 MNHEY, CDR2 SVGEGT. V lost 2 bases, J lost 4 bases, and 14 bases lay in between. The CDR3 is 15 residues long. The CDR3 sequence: CASSYPDRTSYGYTF. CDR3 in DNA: TGTGCCAGCAGTTACCCTGACAGGACGTCCTATGGCTACACCTTC.

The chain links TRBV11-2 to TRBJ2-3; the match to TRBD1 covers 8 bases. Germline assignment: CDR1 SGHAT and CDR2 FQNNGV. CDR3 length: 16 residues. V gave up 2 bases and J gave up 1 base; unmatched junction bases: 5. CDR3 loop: CASSLQPGQGTDTQYF. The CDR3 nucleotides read TGTGCCAGCAGCTTACAACCGGGACAGGGCACAGATACGCAGTATTTT.

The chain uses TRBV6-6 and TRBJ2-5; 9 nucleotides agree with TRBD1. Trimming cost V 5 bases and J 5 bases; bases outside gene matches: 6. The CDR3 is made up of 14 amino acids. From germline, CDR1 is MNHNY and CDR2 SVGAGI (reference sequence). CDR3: CASSTPDRGETQYF. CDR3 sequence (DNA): TGTGCCAGCAGTACACCGGACAGGGGCGAGACCCAGTACTTC.

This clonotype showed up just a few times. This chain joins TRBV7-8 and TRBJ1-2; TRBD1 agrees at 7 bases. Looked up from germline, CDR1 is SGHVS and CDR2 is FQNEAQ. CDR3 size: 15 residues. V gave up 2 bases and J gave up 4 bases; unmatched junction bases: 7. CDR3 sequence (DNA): TGTGCCAGCAGCTTAAGGGGGGACAGCCGCTATGGCTACACCTTC. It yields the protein CASSLRGDSRYGYTF.

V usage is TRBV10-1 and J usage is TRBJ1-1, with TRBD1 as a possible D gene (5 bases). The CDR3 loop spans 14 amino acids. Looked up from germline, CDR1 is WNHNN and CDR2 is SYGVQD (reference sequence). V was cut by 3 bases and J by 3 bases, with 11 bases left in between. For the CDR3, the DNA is TGCGCCAGCAGTGAATCAGGGAAGGACACTGAAGCTTTCTTT. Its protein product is CASSESGKDTEAFF.

CDR3 sequence: CASGLGDSYGYTF. Written as DNA, the CDR3 is TGTGCTAGTGGTTTGGGGGACTCCTATGGCTACACCTTC. V and J are TRBV12-5 and TRBJ1-2; the D gene is possibly TRBD1 (5 bases). The CDR3 extends over 13 amino acids. The germline V gene has CDR1 LGHNT and CDR2 FRNRAP. Deletions cut 1 base from V and 4 bases from J, with 7 bases between.

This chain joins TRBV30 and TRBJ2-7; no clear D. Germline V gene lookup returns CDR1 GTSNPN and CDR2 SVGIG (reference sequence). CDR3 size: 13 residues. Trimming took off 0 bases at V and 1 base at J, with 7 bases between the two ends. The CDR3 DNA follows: TGTGCCTGGAGTGTCCGGCGGTCCTACGAGCAGTACTTC. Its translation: CAWSVRRSYEQYF.

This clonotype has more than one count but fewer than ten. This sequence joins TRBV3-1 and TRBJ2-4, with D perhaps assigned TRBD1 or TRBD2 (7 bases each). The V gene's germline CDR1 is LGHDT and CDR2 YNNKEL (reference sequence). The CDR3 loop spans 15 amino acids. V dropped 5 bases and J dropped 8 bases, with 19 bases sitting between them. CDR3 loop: CASSNPTGTIDIQYF. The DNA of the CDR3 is TGTGCCAGCAGCAATCCGACAGGGACTATTGACATTCAGTACTTC.

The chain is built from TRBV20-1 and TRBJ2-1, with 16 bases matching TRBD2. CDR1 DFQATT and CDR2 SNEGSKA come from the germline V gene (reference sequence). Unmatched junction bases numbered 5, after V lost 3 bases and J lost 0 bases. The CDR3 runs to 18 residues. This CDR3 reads CSARRGLAGGSSYNEQFF. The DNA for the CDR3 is TGCAGTGCTAGGAGGGGACTAGCGGGGGGGAGCTCCTACAATGAGCAGTTCTTC.

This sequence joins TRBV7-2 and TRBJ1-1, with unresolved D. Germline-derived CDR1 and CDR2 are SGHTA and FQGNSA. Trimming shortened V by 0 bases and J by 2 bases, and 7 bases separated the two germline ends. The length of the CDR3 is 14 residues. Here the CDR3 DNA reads TGTGCCAGCAGCTTAGCACAGATCAACACTGAAGCTTTCTTT. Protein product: CASSLAQINTEAFF.

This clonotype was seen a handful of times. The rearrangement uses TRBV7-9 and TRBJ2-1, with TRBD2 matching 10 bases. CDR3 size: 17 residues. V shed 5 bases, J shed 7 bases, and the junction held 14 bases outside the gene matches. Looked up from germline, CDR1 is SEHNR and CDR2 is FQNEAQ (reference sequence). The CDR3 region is CASSPGLAPLLGNEQFF. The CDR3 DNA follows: TGTGCCAGCAGCCCGGGACTAGCGCCCCTTCTTGGGAATGAGCAGTTCTTC.

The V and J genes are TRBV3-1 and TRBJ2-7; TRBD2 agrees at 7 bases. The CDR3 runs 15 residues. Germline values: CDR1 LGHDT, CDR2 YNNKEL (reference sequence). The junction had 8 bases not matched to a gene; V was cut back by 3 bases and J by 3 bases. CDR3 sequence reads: CASSHRTRGVYEQYF. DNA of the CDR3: TGTGCCAGCAGCCACAGGACTAGGGGTGTCTACGAGCAGTACTTC.

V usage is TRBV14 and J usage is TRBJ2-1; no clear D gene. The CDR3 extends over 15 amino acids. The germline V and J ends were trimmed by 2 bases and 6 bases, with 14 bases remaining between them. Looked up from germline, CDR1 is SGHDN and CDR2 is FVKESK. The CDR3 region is CASSQSWTASNEQFF. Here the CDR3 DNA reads TGTGCCAGCAGCCAATCCTGGACGGCATCCAATGAGCAGTTCTTC. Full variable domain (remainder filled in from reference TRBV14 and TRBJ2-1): EAGVTQFPSHSVIEKGQTVTLRCDPISGHDNLYWYRRVMGKEIKFLLHFVKESKQDESGMPNNRFLAERTGGTYSTLKVQPAELEDSGVYFCASSQSWTASNEQFFGPGTRLTVL.

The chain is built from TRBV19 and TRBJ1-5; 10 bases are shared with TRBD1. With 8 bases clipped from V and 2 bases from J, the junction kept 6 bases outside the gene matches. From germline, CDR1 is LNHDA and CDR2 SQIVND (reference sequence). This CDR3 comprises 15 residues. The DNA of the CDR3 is TGTGCCAGTGGTGCCGGGACAGGGGGCAATCAGCCCCAGCATTTT. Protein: CASGAGTGGNQPQHF. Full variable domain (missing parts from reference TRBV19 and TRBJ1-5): DGGITQSPKYLFRKEGQNVTLSCEQNLNHDAMYWYRQDPGQGLRLIYYSQIVNDFQKGDIAEGYSVSREKKESFPLTVTSAQKNPTAFYLCASGAGTGGNQPQHFGDGTRLSIL.

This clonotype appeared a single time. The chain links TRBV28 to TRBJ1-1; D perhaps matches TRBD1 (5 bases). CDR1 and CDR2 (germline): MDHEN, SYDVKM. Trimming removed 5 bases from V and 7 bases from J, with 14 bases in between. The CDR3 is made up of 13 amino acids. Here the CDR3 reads CASSTRQPHEAFF. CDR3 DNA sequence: TGTGCCAGCAGTACCCGACAGCCACATGAAGCTTTCTTT. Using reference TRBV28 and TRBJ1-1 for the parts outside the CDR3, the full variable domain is DVKVTQSSRYLVKRTGEKVFLECVQDMDHENMFWYRQDPGLGLRLIYFSYDVKMKEKGDIPEGYSVSREKKERFSLILESASTNQTSMYLCASSTRQPHEAFFGQGTRLTVV.

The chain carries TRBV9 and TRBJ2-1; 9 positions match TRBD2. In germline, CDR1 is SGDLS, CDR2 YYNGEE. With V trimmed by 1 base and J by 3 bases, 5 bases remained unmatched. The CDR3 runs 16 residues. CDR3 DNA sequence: TGTGCCAGCAGCGTATACACTAGCGGGCTCTACAATGAGCAGTTCTTC. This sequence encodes CASSVYTSGLYNEQFF.